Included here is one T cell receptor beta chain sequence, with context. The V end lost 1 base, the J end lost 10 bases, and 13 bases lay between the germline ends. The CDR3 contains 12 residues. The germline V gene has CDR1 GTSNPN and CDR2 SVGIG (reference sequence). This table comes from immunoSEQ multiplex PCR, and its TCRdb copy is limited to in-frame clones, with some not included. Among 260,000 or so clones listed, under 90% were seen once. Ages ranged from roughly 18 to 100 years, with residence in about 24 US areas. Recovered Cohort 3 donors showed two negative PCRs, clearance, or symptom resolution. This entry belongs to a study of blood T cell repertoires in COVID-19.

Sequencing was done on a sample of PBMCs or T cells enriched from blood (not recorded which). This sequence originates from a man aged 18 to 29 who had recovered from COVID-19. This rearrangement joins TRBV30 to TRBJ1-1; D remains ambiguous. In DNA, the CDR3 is TGTGCCTGGAGTGCCCTCGACGGGAGAGCTTTCTTT. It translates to CAWSALDGRAFF.